This T cell receptor (beta chain) originates from a study of T-cell reconstitution after alpha-beta-depleted transplantation in children (dated by TCRdb to about 2016). Study-wide context: T-cell immune reconstitution after TCRalphabeta/CD19-depleted allogeneic hematopoietic cell transplantation in children was quantitatively tracked in the study by means of TCR repertoire profiling.

The sample's treatment or condition label is to be understood as: allogeneic hematopoietic cell transplantation with graft depleted of TCRalphabeta T cells and CD19 B cells. The transplant recipients were children given TCRalphabeta/CD19-depleted allogeneic hematopoietic cell grafts. This clonotype was seen at least ten times. Which antigen it targets is not known. Base qualities are not at hand, and no much larger clone is one base apart. General study outcomes and caveats: Hyperexpanded clone frequencies declined over subsequent months; after one year, T-cell counts and TCRbeta diversity were mostly attributed to newly produced T cells. About two months after transplant, the apparently early recovery of alphabetaT-cell counts reportedly depended on just several hundred clones that had expanded rapidly and came from non-depleted graft cells. In some patients, the high TCRbeta diversity seen at day 60 was put down to recipient T cells and intrathymic progenitors that had survived conditioning.

Receptor libraries were prepared by PCR. The instrument given in TCRdb is Illumina HiSeq 2500. TCR library preparation used molecular barcoding, with unique molecular identifiers applied to normalize quantification of the TCRbeta repertoire. TCRdb reran the public reads through fastp at Q25 and MiXCR, keeping productive beta chains. A single entry per CDR3 protein holds the most common genes and DNA from its merged rows. Within this sample are hundreds of thousands of distinct CDR3 sequences, with approximately 8% of them counted one time only. The ten largest clones take up roughly 6% of the sample. The clonotype comes from a male patient between 5 and 17 years old who had a stem cell transplant for acute lymphoblastic leukemia, so the T cells may come from the graft donor. Sample: PBMCs, mostly from graft donor cells, taken 180 days after TCRalphabeta/CD19-depleted stem cell transplant.

In nucleotide form, the sequence is TGTGCCAGCAGCGTAGAGGCAGGGGGCAGTGGCTACACCTTC. Its translation reads: CASSVEAGGSGYTF. This sequence uses TRBV9 and TRBJ1-2; 8 nucleotides in the junction match TRBD1. Looking up the germline V gene yields CDR1 SGDLS and CDR2 YYNGEE. The CDR3, cysteine through phenylalanine, is 14 amino acids long. Of all the DNA, just the CDR3 is kept, 42 bases in frame from base 1. V trim: 0 bases; J trim: 7 bases; unmatched bases: 5. Extended through the reference TRBV9 and TRBJ1-2 proteins, this CDR3 yields the full variable domain: DSGVTQTPKHLITATGQRVTLRCSPRSGDLSVYWYQQSLDQGLQFLIQYYNGEERAKGNILERFSAQQFPDLHSELNLSSLELGDSALYFCASSVEAGGSGYTFGSGTRLTVV.